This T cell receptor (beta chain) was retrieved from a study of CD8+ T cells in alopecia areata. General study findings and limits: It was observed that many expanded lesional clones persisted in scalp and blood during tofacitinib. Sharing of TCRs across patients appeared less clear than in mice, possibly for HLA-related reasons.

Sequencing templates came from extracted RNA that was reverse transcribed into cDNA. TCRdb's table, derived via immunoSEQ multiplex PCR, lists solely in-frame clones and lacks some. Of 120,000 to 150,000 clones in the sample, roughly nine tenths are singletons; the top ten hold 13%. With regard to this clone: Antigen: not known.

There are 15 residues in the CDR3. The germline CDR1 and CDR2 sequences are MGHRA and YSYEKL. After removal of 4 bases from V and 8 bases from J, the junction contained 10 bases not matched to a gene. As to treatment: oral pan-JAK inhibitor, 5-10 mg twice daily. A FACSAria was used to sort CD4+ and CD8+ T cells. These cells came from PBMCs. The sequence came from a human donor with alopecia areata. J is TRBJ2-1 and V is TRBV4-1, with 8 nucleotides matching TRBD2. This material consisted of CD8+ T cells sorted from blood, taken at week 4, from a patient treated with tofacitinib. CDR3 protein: CASSPLTGGPDEQFF. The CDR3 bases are TGCGCCAGCAGCCCCTTGACGGGAGGGCCGGATGAGCAGTTCTTC.